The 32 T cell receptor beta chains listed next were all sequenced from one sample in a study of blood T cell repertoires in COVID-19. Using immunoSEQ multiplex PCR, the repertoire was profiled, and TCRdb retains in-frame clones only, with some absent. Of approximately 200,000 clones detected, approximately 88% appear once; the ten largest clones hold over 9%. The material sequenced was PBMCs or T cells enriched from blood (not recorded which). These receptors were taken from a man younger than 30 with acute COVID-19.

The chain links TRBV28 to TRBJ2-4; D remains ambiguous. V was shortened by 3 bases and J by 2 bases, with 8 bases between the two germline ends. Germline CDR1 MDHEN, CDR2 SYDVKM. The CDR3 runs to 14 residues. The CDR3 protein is CASSLFATKNIQYF. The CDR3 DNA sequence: TGTGCCAGCAGTTTGTTCGCGACCAAAAACATTCAGTACTTC.

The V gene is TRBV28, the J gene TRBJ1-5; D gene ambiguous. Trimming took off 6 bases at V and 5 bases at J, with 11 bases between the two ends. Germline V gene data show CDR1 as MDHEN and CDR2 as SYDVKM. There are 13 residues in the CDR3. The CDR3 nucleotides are TGTGCCAGCAGGTTGGCCCATTATCAGCCCCAGCATTTT. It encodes CASRLAHYQPQHF.

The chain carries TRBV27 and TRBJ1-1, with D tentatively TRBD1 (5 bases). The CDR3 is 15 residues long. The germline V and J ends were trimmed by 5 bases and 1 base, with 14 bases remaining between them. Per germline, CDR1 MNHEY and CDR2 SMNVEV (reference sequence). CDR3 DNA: TGTGCCAGCAGTCCCCTCGGGACTGCGAACACTGAAGCTTTCTTT. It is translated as CASSPLGTANTEAFF.

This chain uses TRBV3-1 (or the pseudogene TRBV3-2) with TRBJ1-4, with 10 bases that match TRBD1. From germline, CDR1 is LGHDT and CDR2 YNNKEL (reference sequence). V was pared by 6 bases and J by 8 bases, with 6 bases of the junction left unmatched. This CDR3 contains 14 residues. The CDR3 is CASSRQGAEEKLFF. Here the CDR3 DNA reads TGTGCCAGCAGTCGACAGGGGGCGGAAGAAAAACTGTTTTTT.

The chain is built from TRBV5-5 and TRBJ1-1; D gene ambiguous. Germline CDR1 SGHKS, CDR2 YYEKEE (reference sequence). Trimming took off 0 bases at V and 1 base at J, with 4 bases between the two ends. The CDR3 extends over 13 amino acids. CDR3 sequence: CASSLARNTEAFF. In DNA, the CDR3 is TGTGCCAGCAGCTTGGCGAGGAACACTGAAGCTTTCTTT. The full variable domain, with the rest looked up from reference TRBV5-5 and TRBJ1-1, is DAGVTQSPTHLIKTRGQQVTLRCSPISGHKSVSWYQQVLGQGPQFIFQYYEKEERGRGNFPDRFSARQFPNYSSELNVNALLLGDSALYLCASSLARNTEAFFGQGTRLTVV.

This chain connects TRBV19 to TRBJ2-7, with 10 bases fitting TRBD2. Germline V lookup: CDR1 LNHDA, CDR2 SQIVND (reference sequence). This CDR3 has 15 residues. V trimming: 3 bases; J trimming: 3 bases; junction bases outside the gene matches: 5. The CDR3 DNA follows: TGTGCCAGTAGTATCTCTAGCGGGAGTTTCTACGAGCAGTACTTC. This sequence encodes CASSISSGSFYEQYF.

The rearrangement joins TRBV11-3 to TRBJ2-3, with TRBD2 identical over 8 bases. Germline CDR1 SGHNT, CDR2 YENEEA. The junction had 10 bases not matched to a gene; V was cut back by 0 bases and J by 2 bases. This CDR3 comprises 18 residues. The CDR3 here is CASSLESSTGRATDTQYF. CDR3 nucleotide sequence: TGTGCCAGCAGCTTAGAATCGTCGACCGGGAGGGCCACAGATACGCAGTATTTT. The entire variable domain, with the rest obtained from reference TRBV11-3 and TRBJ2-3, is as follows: EAGVVQSPRYKIIEKKQPVAFWCNPISGHNTLYWYLQNLGQGPELLIRYENEEAVDDSQLPKDRFSAERLKGVDSTLKIQPAELGDSAVYLCASSLESSTGRATDTQYFGPGTRLTVL.

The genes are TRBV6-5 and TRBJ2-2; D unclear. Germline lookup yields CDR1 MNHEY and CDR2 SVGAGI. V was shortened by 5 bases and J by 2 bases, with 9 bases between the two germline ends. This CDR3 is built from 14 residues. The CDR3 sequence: CASSITTNTGELFF. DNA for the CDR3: TGTGCCAGCAGTATCACGACTAACACCGGGGAGCTGTTTTTT.

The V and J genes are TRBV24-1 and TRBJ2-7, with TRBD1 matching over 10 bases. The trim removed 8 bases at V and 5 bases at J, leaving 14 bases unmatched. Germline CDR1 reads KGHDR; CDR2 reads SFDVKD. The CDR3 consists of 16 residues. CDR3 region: CATNLARDRGFHEQYF. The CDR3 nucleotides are TGTGCCACCAATTTGGCAAGGGACAGGGGTTTCCACGAGCAGTACTTC.

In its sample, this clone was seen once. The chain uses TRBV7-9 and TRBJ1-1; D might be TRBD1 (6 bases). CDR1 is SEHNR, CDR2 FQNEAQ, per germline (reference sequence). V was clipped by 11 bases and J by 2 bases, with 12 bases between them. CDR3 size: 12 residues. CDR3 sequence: CASGTLNTEAFF. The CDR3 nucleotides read TGTGCCTCGGGGACACTAAACACTGAAGCTTTCTTT.

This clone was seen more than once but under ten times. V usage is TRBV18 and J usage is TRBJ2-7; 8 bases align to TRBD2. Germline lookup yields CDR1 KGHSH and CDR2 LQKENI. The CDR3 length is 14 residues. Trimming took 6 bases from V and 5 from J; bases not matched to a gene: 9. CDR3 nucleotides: TGTGCCAGCTCGCCATCGACTAGCGAGAACGAGCAGTACTTC. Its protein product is CASSPSTSENEQYF.

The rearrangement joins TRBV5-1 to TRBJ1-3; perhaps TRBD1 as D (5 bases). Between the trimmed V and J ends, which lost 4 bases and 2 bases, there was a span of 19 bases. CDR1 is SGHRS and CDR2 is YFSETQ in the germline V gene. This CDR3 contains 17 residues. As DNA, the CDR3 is TGCGCCAGCAGCCCGGAAATTAGGGGTTCGCCTGGAAACACCATATATTTT. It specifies CASSPEIRGSPGNTIYF. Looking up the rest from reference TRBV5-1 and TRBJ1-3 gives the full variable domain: KAGVTQTPRYLIKTRGQQVTLSCSPISGHRSVSWYQQTPGQGLQFLFEYFSETQRNKGNFPGRFSGRQFSNSRSEMNVSTLELGDSALYLCASSPEIRGSPGNTIYFGEGSWLTVV.

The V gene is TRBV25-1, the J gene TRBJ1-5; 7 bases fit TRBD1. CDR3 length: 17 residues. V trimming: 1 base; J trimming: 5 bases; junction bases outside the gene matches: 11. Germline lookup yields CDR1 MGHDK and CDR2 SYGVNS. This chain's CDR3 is CASSESSTGTSHQPQHF. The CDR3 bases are TGTGCCAGCAGTGAATCGTCGACAGGGACCTCCCATCAGCCCCAGCATTTT.

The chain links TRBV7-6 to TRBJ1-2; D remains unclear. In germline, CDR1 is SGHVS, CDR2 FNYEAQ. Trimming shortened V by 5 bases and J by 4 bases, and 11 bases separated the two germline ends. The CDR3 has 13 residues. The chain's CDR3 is CASSQGLTYGYTF. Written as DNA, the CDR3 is TGTGCCAGCAGCCAAGGACTTACCTATGGCTACACCTTC. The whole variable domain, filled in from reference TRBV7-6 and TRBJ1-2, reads GAGVSQSPRYKVTKRGQDVALRCDPISGHVSLYWYRQALGQGPEFLTYFNYEAQQDKSGLPNDRFSAERPEGSISTLTIQRTEQRDSAMYRCASSQGLTYGYTFGSGTRLTVV.

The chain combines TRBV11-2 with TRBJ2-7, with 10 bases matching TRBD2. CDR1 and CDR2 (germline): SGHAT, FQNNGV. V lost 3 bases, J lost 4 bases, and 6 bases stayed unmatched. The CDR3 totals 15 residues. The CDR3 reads CASSFGLADLYEQYF. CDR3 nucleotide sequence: TGTGCCAGCAGCTTCGGACTAGCGGACTTATACGAGCAGTACTTC. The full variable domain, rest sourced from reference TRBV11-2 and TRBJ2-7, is EAGVAQSPRYKIIEKRQSVAFWCNPISGHATLYWYQQILGQGPKLLIQFQNNGVVDDSQLPKDRFSAERLKGVDSTLKIQPAKLEDSAVYLCASSFGLADLYEQYFGPGTRLTVT.

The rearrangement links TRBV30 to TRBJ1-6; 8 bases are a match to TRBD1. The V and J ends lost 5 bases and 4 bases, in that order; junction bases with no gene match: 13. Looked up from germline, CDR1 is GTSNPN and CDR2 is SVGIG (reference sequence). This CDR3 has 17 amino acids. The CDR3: CAWLPRQGLGYNSPLHF. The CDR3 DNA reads TGTGCCTGGCTACCAAGACAGGGGCTAGGTTATAATTCACCCCTCCACTTT.

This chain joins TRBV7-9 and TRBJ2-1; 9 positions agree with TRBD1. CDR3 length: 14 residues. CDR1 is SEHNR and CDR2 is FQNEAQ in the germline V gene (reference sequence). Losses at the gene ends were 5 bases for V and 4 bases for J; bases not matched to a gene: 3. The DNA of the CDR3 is TGTGCCAGCAGCCCCGGGACAGGGTACAATGAGCAGTTCTTC. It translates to CASSPGTGYNEQFF.

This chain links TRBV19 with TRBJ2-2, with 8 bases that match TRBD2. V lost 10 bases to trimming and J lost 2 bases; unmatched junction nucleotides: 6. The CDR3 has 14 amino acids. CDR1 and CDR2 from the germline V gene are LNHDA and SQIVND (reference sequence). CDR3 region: CATKLAVNTGELFF. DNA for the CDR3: TGTGCCACCAAACTAGCGGTAAACACCGGGGAGCTGTTTTTT.

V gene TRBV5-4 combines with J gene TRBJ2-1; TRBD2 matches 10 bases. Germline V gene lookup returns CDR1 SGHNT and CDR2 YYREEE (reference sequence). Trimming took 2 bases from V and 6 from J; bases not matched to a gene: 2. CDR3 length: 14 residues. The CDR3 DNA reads TGTGCCAGCAGCTTAGCGGGAGGGGTCAATGAGCAGTTCTTC. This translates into CASSLAGGVNEQFF.

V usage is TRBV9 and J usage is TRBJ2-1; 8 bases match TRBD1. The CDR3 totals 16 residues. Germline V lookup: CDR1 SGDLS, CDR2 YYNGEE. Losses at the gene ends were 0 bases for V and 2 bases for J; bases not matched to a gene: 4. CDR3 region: CASSVVQGAAYNEQFF. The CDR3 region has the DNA TGTGCCAGCAGCGTAGTTCAGGGGGCAGCCTACAATGAGCAGTTCTTC.

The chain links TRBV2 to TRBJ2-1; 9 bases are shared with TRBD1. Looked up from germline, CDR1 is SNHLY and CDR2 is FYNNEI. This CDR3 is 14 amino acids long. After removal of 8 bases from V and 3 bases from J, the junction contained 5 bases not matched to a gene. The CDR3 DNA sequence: TGTGCCAGCCTAGGGGGACAGGGCTACAATGAGCAGTTCTTC. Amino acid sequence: CASLGGQGYNEQFF.

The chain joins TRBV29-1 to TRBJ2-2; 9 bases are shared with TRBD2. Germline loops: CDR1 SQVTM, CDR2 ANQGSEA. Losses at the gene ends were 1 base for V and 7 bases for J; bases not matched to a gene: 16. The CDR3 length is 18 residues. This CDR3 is CSVEAPLGSGSGGGELFF. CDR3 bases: TGCAGCGTTGAAGCCCCGTTGGGTAGCGGGAGCGGTGGCGGGGAGCTGTTTTTT.

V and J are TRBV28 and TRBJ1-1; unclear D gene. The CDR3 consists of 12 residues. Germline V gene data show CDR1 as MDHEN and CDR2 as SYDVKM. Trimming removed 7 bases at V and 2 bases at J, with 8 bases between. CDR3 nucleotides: TGTGCCAGCAACGAGCCAAACACTGAAGCTTTCTTT. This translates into CASNEPNTEAFF.

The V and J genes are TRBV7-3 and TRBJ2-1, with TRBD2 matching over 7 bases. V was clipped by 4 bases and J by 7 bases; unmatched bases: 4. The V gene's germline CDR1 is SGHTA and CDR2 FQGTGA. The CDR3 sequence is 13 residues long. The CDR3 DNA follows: TGTGCCAGCAGCTCCCTCGGGGGGAATGAGCAGTTCTTC. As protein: CASSSLGGNEQFF.

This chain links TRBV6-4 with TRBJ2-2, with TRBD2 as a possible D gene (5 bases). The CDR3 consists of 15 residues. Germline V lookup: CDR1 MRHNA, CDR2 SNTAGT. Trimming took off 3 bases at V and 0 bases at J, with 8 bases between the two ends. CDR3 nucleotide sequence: TGTGCCAGCAGTGAGGAGGAGGCGAACACCGGGGAGCTGTTTTTT. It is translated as CASSEEEANTGELFF.

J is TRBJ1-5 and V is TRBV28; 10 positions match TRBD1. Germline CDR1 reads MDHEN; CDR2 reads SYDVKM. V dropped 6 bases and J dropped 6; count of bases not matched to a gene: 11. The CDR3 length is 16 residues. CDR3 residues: CASSRRQGAGGQPQHF. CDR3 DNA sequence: TGTGCCAGCAGCCGACGACAGGGGGCAGGAGGTCAGCCCCAGCATTTT. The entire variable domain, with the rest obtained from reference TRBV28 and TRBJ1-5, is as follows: DVKVTQSSRYLVKRTGEKVFLECVQDMDHENMFWYRQDPGLGLRLIYFSYDVKMKEKGDIPEGYSVSREKKERFSLILESASTNQTSMYLCASSRRQGAGGQPQHFGDGTRLSIL.

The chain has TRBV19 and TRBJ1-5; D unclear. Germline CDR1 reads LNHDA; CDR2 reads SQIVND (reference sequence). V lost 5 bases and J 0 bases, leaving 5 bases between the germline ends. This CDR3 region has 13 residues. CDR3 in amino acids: CASSPYSNQPQHF. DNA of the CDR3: TGTGCCAGTAGTCCGTATAGCAATCAGCCCCAGCATTTT.

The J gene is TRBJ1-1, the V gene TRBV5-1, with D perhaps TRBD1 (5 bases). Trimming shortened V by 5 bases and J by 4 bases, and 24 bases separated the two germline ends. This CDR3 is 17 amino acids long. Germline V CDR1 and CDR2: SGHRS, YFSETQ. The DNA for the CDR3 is TGCGCCAGCAGTCACGGGGACCGGGGGATGGAAGGCACTGAAGCTTTCTTT. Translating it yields CASSHGDRGMEGTEAFF.

CDR3 sequence (DNA): TGTGCCAGCAGTTACTTTTCCGAGTTCGGGGAGCTGTTTTTT. Amino acid sequence: CASSYFSEFGELFF. The V gene is TRBV6-5, the J gene TRBJ2-2; D call uncertain. Germline V gene lookup returns CDR1 MNHEY and CDR2 SVGAGI. Trimming cost V 1 base and J 7 bases, with 10 bases left between them. This CDR3 is 14 amino acids long.

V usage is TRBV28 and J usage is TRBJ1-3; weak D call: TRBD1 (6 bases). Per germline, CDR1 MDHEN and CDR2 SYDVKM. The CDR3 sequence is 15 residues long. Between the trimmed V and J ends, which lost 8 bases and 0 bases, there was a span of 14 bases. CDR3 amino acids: CASGGHTYSGNTIYF. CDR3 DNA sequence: TGTGCCAGCGGGGGACACACATACTCTGGAAACACCATATATTTT. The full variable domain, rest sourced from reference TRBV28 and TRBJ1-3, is DVKVTQSSRYLVKRTGEKVFLECVQDMDHENMFWYRQDPGLGLRLIYFSYDVKMKEKGDIPEGYSVSREKKERFSLILESASTNQTSMYLCASGGHTYSGNTIYFGEGSWLTVV.

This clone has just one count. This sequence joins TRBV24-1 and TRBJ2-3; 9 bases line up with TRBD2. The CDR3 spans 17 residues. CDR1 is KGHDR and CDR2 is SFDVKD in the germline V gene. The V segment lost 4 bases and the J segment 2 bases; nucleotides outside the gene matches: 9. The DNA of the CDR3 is TGTGCCACCAGTGACGGGACTAGCTACAGCTTCACAGATACGCAGTATTTT. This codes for CATSDGTSYSFTDTQYF.

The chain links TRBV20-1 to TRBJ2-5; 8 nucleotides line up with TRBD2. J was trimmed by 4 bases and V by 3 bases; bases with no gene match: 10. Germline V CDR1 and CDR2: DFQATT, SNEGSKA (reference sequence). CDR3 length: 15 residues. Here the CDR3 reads CSASRGSGTSETQYF. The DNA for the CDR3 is TGCAGTGCTAGTCGCGGTAGCGGGACCTCAGAGACCCAGTACTTC.